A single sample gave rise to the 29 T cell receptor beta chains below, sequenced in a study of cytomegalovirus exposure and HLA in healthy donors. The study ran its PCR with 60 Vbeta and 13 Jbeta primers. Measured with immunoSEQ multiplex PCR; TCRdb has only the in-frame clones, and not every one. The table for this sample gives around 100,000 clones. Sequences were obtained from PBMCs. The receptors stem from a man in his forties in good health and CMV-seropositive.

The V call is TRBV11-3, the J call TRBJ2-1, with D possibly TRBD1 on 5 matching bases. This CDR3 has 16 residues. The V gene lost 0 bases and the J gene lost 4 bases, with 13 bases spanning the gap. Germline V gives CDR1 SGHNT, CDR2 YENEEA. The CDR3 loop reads CASSLDHRTPYNEQFF. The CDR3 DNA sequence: TGTGCCAGCAGCTTAGATCATCGGACACCGTACAATGAGCAGTTCTTC. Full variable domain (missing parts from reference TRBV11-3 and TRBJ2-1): EAGVVQSPRYKIIEKKQPVAFWCNPISGHNTLYWYLQNLGQGPELLIRYENEEAVDDSQLPKDRFSAERLKGVDSTLKIQPAELGDSAVYLCASSLDHRTPYNEQFFGPGTRLTVL.

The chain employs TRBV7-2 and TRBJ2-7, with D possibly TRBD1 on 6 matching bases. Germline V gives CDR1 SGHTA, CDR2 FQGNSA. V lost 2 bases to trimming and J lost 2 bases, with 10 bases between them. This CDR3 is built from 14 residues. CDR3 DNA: TGTGCCAGCAGCTTAAGGGGGTATACCTACGAGCAGTACTTC. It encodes CASSLRGYTYEQYF.

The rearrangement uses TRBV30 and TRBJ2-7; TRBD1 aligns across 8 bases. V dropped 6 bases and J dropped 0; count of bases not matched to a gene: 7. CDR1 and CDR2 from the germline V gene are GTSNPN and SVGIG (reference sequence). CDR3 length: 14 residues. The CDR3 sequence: CACSDRAISYEQYF. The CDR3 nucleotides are TGTGCCTGTTCGGACAGGGCGATCTCCTACGAGCAGTACTTC.

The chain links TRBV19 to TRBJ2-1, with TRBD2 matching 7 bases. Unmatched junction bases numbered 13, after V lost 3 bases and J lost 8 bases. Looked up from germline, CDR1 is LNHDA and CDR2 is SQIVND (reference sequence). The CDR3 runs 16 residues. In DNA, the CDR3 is TGTGCCAGTAGTATCTATGGGGGAGGGTACTCGGATGAGCAGTTCTTC. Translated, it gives CASSIYGGGYSDEQFF.

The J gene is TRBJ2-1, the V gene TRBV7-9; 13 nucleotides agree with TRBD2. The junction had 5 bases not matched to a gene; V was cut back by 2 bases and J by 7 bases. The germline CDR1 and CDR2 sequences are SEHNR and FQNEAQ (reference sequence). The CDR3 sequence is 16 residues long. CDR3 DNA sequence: TGTGCCAGCAGCTTAACTGGACTAGCGGGAGAGAATGAGCAGTTCTTC. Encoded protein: CASSLTGLAGENEQFF.

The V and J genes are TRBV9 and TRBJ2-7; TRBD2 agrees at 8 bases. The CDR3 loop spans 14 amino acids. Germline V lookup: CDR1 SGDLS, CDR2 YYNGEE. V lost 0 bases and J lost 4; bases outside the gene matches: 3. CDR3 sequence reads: CASSVGGRRYEQYF. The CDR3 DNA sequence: TGTGCCAGCAGCGTAGGCGGGAGGAGGTACGAGCAGTACTTC.

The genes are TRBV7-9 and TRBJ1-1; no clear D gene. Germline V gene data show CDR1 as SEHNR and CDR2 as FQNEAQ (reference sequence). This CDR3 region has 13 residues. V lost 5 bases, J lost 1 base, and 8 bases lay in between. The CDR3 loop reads CASSSGANTEAFF. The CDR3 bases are TGTGCCAGCAGCAGCGGCGCGAACACTGAAGCTTTCTTT.

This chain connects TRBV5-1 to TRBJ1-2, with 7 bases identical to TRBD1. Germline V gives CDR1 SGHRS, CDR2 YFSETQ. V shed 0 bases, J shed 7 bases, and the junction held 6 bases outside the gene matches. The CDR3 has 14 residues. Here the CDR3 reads CASSLAIGGSGYTF. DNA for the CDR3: TGCGCCAGCAGCTTGGCAATAGGGGGCAGTGGCTACACCTTC.

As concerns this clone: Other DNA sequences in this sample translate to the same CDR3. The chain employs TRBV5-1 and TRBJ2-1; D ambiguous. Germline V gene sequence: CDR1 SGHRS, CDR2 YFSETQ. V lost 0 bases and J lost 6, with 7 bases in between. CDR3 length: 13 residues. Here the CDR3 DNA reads TGCGCCAGCAGCTTGGGCGTCCTCAATGAGCAGTTCTTC. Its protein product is CASSLGVLNEQFF.

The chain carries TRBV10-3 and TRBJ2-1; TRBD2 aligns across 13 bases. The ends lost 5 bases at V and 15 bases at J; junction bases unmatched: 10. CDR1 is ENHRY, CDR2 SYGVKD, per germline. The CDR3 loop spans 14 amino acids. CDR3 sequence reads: CAISSLWTSGSLFF. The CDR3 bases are TGTGCCATCAGTAGTTTATGGACTAGCGGGAGTTTGTTCTTC.

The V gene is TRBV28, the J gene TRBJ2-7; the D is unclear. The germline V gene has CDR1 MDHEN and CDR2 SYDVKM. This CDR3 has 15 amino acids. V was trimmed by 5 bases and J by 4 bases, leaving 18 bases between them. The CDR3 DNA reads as TGTGCCAGCAGTCTCCCAACCCCACCTAGTTACGAGCAGTACTTC. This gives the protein CASSLPTPPSYEQYF.

The CDR3 is CSVRTRLVQETQYF. CDR3 coding DNA: TGCAGCGTTCGGACTAGACTAGTCCAAGAGACCCAGTACTTC. The V gene is TRBV29-1, the J gene TRBJ2-5; 7 bases map to TRBD2. The CDR3 has 14 residues. Germline assignment: CDR1 SQVTM and CDR2 ANQGSEA. After removal of 5 bases from V and 1 base from J, the junction contained 7 bases not matched to a gene. Looking up the rest from reference TRBV29-1 and TRBJ2-5 gives the full variable domain: SAVISQKPSRDICQRGTSLTIQCQVDSQVTMMFWYRQQPGQSLTLIATANQGSEATYESGFVIDKFPISRPNLTFSTLTVSNMSPEDSSIYLCSVRTRLVQETQYFGPGTRLLVL.

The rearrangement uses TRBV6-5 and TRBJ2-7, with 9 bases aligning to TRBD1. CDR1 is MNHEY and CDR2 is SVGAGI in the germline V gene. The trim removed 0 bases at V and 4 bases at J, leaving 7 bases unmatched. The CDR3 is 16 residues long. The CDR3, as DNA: TGTGCCAGCAGTTACTCCCGACAGGGGGTGGGGTACGAGCAGTACTTC. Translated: CASSYSRQGVGYEQYF.

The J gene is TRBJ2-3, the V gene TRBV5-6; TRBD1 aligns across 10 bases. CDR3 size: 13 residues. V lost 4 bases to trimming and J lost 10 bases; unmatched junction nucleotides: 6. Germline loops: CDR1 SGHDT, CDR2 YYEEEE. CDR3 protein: CASSLTGGASQYF. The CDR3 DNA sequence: TGTGCCAGCAGCCTGACAGGGGGCGCTTCGCAGTATTTT.

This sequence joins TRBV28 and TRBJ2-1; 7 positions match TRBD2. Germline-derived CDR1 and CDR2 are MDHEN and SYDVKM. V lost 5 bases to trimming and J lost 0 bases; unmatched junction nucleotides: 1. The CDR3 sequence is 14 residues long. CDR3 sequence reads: CASSPSGSYNEQFF. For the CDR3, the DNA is TGTGCCAGCAGTCCTAGCGGCTCCTACAATGAGCAGTTCTTC.

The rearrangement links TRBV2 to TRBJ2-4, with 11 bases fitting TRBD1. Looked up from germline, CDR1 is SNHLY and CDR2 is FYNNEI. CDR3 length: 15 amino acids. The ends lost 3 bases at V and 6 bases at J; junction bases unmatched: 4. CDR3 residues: CASSEGQGVRNIQYF. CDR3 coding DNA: TGTGCCAGCAGTGAGGGACAGGGGGTTCGAAACATTCAGTACTTC.

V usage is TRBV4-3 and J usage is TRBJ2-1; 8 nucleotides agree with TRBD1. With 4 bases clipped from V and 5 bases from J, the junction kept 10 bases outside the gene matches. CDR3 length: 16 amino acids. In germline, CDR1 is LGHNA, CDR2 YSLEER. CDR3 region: CASSRFGQGGHNEQFF. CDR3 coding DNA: TGCGCCAGCAGCCGGTTCGGACAGGGAGGACACAATGAGCAGTTCTTC.

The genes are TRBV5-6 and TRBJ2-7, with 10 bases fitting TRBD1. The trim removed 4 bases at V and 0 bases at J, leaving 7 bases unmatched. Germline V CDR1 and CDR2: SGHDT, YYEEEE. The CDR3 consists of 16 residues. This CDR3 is CASSTPGTGVSYEQYF. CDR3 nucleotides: TGTGCCAGCAGCACCCCGGGGACAGGGGTCTCCTACGAGCAGTACTTC. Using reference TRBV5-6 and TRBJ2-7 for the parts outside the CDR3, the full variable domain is DAGVTQSPTHLIKTRGQQVTLRCSPKSGHDTVSWYQQALGQGPQFIFQYYEEEERQRGNFPDRFSGHQFPNYSSELNVNALLLGDSALYLCASSTPGTGVSYEQYFGPGTRLTVT.

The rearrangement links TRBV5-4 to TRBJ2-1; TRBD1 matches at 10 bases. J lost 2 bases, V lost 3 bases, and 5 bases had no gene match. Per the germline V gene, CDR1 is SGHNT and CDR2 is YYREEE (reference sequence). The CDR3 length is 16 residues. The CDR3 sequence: CASSSGTGEPYNEQFF. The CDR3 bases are TGTGCCAGCAGCTCCGGGACAGGGGAGCCCTACAATGAGCAGTTCTTC.

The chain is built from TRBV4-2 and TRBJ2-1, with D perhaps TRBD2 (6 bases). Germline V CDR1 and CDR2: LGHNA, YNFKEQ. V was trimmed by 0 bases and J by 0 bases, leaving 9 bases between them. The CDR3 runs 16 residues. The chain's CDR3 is CASSQETGGSYNEQFF. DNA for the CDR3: TGTGCCAGCAGCCAAGAAACCGGGGGCTCCTACAATGAGCAGTTCTTC.

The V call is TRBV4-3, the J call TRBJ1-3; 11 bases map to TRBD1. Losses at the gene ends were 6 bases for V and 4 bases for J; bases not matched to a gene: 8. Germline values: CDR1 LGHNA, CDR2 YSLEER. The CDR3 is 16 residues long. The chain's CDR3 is CASRDGTGGAGNTIYF. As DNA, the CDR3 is TGCGCCAGCAGGGACGGGACAGGGGGTGCAGGAAACACCATATATTTT.

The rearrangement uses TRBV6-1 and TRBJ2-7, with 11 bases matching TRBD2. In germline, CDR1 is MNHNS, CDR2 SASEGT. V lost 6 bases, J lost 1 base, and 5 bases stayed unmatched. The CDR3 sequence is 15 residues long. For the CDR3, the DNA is TGTGCCAGCAGGGTCGGGACTAGCGGTTCCTACGAGCAGTACTTC. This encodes CASRVGTSGSYEQYF.

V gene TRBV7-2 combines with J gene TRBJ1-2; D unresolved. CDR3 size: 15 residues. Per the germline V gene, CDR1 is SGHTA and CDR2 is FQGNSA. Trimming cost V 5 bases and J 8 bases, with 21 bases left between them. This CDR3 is CASSHNAEGSSGYTF. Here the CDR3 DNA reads TGTGCCAGCAGCCACAACGCCGAGGGTTCATCCGGCTACACCTTC.

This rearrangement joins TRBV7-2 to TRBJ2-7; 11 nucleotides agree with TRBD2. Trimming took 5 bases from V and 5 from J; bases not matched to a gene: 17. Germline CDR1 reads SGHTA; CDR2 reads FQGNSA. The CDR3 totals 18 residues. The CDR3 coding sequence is TGTGCCAGCAGCCAGTGGGGGGGCCTAGCGGGAGGTAGTAACGAGCAGTACTTC. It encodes CASSQWGGLAGGSNEQYF.

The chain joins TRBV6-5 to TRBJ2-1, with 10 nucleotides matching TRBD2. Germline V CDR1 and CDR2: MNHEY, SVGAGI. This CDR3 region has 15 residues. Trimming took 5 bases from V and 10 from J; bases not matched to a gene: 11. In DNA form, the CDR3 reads TGTGCCAGCAGTCAGCTAGCGGGGGACCCAAGAGAGCAGTTCTTC. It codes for CASSQLAGDPREQFF.

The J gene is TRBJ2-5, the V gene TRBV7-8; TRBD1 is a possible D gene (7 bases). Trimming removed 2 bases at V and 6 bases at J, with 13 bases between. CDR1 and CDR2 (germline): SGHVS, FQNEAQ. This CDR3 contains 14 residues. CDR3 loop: CASSLKGAGKTQYF. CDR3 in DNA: TGTGCCAGCAGCTTAAAGGGGGCGGGAAAGACCCAGTACTTC.

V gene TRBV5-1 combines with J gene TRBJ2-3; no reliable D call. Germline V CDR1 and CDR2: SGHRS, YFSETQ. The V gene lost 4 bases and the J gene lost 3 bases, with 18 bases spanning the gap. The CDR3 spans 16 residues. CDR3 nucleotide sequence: TGCGCCAGCAGCCCAGCAGGTTTCCCCCAGACAGATACGCAGTATTTT. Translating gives CASSPAGFPQTDTQYF.

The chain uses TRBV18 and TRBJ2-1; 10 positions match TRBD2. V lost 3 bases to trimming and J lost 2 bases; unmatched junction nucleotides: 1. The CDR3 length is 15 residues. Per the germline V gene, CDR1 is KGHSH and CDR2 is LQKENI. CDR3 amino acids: CASSPGLAAYNEQFF. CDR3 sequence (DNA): TGTGCCAGCTCACCCGGACTAGCGGCCTACAATGAGCAGTTCTTC.

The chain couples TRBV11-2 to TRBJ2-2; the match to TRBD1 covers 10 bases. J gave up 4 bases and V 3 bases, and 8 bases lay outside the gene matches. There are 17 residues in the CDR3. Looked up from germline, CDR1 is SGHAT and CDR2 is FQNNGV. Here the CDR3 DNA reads TGTGCCAGCAGCTTCCCCTGGACAGGGGGAGGCACCGGGGAGCTGTTTTTT. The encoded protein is CASSFPWTGGGTGELFF. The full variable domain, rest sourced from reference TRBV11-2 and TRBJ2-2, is EAGVAQSPRYKIIEKRQSVAFWCNPISGHATLYWYQQILGQGPKLLIQFQNNGVVDDSQLPKDRFSAERLKGVDSTLKIQPAKLEDSAVYLCASSFPWTGGGTGELFFGEGSRLTVL.